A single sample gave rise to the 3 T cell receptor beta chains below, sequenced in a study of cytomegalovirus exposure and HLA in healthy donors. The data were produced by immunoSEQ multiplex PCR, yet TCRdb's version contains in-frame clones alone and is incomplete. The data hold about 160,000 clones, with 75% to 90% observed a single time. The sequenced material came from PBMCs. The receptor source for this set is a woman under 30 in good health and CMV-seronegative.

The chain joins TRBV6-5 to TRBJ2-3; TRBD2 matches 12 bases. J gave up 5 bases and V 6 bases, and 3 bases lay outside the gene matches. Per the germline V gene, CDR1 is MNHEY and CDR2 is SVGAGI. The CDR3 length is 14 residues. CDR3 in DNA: TGTGCCAGCAGGACTAGCGGGAGAGGAGATACGCAGTATTTT. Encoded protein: CASRTSGRGDTQYF.

CDR3 in DNA: TGTGCCACCAGCAGAGGACTAGCGAGGGGGTACAATGAGCAGTTCTTC. This gives the protein CATSRGLARGYNEQFF. The chain carries TRBV15 and TRBJ2-1, with 8 bases that match TRBD2. This CDR3 is built from 16 residues. From germline, CDR1 is LNHNV and CDR2 YYDKDF (reference sequence). The V segment lost 1 base and the J segment 4 bases; nucleotides outside the gene matches: 6.

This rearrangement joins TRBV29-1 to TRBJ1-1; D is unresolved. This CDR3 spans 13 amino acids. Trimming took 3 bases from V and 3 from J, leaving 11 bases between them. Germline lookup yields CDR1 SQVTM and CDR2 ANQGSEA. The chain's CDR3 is CSVDLGRDTEAFF. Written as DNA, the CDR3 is TGCAGCGTTGATCTAGGGAGGGACACTGAAGCTTTCTTT.